This is a list of T cell receptor beta chains from one sample in a study of T cell responses to AZD1222 COVID-19 vaccine. Using immunoSEQ multiplex PCR, the repertoire was profiled, and TCRdb retains in-frame clones only, with some absent. The sample consists of 150,000 to 200,000 clones, about nine tenths of them appearing once. This specimen consisted of peripheral blood, obtained 28 days after the second AZD1222 dose. These receptors all stem from an adult who received the AZD1222 COVID-19 vaccine. Each CDR3 is given with its conserved first and last residue. The D gene is left open where the match is weak. Clone sizes are given selectively: once, few, many, or a class where the clone is expanded.

D gene	J gene	V gene	clone size	CDR3 protein	CDR3 DNA
TRBD1	TRBJ1-2	TRBV9	NA	CASSARSPGQEDGYTF	TGTGCCAGCAGCGCGCGATCCCCGGGACAGGAAGATGGCTACACCTTC
TRBD1	TRBJ1-5	TRBV7-2	NA	CASSPGQGSWQPQHF	TGTGCCAGCAGCCCCGGACAGGGCAGTTGGCAGCCCCAGCATTTT
TRBD1	TRBJ1-4	TRBV6-5	NA	CASRIGQATNEKLFF	TGTGCCAGCAGGATCGGACAGGCAACTAATGAAAAACTGTTTTTT
NA	TRBJ1-3	TRBV6-5	few	CASRSLSGNTIYF	TGTGCCAGCAGAAGCTTATCTGGAAACACCATATATTTT
TRBD1	TRBJ1-2	TRBV6-5	NA	CASREKDRADYGYTF	TGTGCCAGCAGGGAGAAGGACAGGGCGGACTATGGCTACACCTTC
TRBD2	TRBJ2-7	TRBV11-3	few	CASSFTSGTGEQYF	TGTGCCAGCAGCTTTACTAGCGGGACGGGGGAGCAGTACTTC
TRBD2	TRBJ2-7	TRBV6-2/TRBV6-3	NA	CASCLAGVSYEQYF	TGTGCCAGCTGCCTAGCGGGGGTTTCCTACGAGCAGTACTTC
NA	TRBJ1-2	TRBV28	NA	CATARARYGYTF	TGTGCCACGGCGAGGGCGAGATATGGCTACACCTTC
NA	TRBJ2-1	TRBV6-5	NA	CASSYSIQSSYNEQFF	TGTGCCAGCAGTTACTCAATACAGAGCTCCTACAATGAGCAGTTCTTC
NA	TRBJ1-5	TRBV19	NA	CASSSTGDQPQHF	TGTGCCAGTAGTAGCACAGGTGATCAGCCCCAGCATTTT
NA	TRBJ2-3	TRBV4-2	NA	CASSQRLRGNTQYF	TGTGCCAGCAGCCAACGACTCCGAGGAAATACGCAGTATTTT
TRBD2	TRBJ2-5	TRBV7-8	once	CASSQNSGQETQYF	TGTGCCAGCAGCCAGAATAGCGGGCAAGAGACCCAGTACTTC
NA	TRBJ2-7	TRBV28	NA	CASNLQGHDLEQYF	TGTGCCAGCAACCTTCAAGGGCACGATTTAGAGCAGTACTTC
NA	TRBJ1-4	TRBV2	NA	CASSAEINEKLFF	TGTGCCAGCAGTGCTGAAATCAATGAAAAACTGTTTTTT
NA	TRBJ1-1	TRBV29-1	NA	CSVGSGWATEAFF	TGCAGCGTTGGGTCAGGGTGGGCGACTGAAGCTTTCTTT
TRBD2	TRBJ2-1	TRBV18	NA	CASSPQITGTSGANEQFF	TGTGCCAGCTCACCCCAGATAACCGGGACTAGCGGGGCCAATGAGCAGTTCTTC
NA	TRBJ2-5	TRBV3-1/TRBV3-2	NA	CASSQASEGYF	TGTGCCAGCAGCCAAGCCTCCGAAGGATACTTC
NA	TRBJ1-5	TRBV5-1	NA	CASSTGNNQPQHF	TGCGCCAGCAGCACGGGCAACAATCAGCCCCAGCATTTT
NA	TRBJ2-2	TRBV7-3	once	CASSALGGNGELFF	TGTGCCAGCAGCGCTTTGGGGGGTAACGGGGAGCTGTTTTTT
NA	TRBJ1-2	TRBV14	NA	CASSQDKSYGYTF	TGTGCCAGCAGCCAAGATAAATCTTATGGCTACACCTTC
NA	TRBJ2-1	TRBV7-6	NA	CASSLRGGGAGTGYNEQFF	TGTGCCAGCAGCCTAAGAGGTGGGGGGGCTGGTACAGGGTACAATGAGCAGTTCTTC
NA	TRBJ1-6	TRBV29-1	NA	CSVGQANSPLHF	TGCAGCGTTGGACAGGCAAATTCACCCCTCCACTTT
NA	TRBJ1-2	TRBV24-1	NA	CATSDPGGANGYGYTF	TGTGCCACCAGTGACCCGGGGGGGGCAAATGGCTATGGCTACACCTTC
TRBD2	TRBJ2-1	TRBV6-5	once	CASSRGLADNEQFF	TGTGCCAGCAGTCGAGGACTAGCGGACAATGAGCAGTTCTTC
NA	TRBJ1-4	TRBV7-2	NA	CASSLAVDSNRVVEKLFF	TGTGCCAGCAGCTTAGCCGTGGACAGTAACCGAGTGGTGGAAAAACTGTTTTTT
NA	TRBJ1-1	TRBV4-2	few	CASMPRGIAEAFF	TGTGCCAGCATGCCCAGGGGTATCGCTGAAGCTTTCTTT
TRBD1	TRBJ1-3	TRBV28	NA	CASSRRTGALPTIYF	TGTGCCAGCAGCCGCCGGACAGGGGCTCTCCCCACCATATATTTT
NA	TRBJ1-2	TRBV5-4	NA	CASSLSGGLGVHGYTF	TGTGCCAGCAGCCTGTCGGGGGGGCTGGGTGTCCATGGCTACACCTTC
TRBD2	TRBJ2-1	TRBV3-1/TRBV3-2	NA	CASSPERGLSYNEQFF	TGTGCCAGCAGCCCTGAGCGGGGGCTATCCTACAATGAGCAGTTCTTC
TRBD2	TRBJ2-6	TRBV7-2	NA	CASSLQPAGGRSGANVLTF	TGTGCCAGCAGCTTACAGCCAGCGGGGGGCCGCTCTGGGGCCAACGTCCTGACTTTC
NA	TRBJ1-2	TRBV2	NA	CASRRTDYGYTF	TGTGCCAGCAGGCGGACAGACTATGGCTACACCTTC
NA	TRBJ1-2	TRBV7-8	few	CASSFPGVGYGYTF	TGTGCCAGCAGCTTTCCCGGGGTGGGCTATGGCTACACCTTC
NA	TRBJ1-1	TRBV10-3	NA	CAISDARAGLNTEAFF	TGTGCCATCAGTGACGCCCGGGCAGGGCTGAACACTGAAGCTTTCTTT
NA	TRBJ1-5	TRBV19	NA	CASSRKGGGNQPQHF	TGTGCCAGTAGTAGAAAAGGGGGGGGAAATCAGCCCCAGCATTTT
TRBD1	TRBJ1-2	TRBV10-3	NA	CAINLGQGASNYGYTF	TGTGCCATCAACCTGGGACAGGGGGCCTCTAACTATGGCTACACCTTC
TRBD2	TRBJ2-7	TRBV11-2	once	CASRPLAAISYEQYF	TGTGCCAGCAGACCCCTAGCGGCAATCTCCTACGAGCAGTACTTC
NA	TRBJ1-5	TRBV7-2	NA	CASSMRGNQPQHF	TGTGCCAGCAGCATGAGGGGCAATCAGCCCCAGCATTTT